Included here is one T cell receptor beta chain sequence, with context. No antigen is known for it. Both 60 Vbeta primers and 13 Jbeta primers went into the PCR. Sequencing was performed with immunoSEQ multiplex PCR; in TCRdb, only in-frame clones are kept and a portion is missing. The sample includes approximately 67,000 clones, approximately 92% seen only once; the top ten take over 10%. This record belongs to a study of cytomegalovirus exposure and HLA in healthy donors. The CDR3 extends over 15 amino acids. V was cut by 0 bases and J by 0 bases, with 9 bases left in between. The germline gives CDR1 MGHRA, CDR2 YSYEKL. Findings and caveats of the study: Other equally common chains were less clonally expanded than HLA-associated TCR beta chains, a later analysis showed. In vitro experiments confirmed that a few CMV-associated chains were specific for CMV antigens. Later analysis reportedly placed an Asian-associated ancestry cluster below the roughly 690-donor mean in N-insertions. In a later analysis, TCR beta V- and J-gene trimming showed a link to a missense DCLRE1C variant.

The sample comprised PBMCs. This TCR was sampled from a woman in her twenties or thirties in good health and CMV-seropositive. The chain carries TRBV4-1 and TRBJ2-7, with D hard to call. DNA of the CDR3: TGCGCCAGCAGCCAAGAGCCGACGGGCTCCTACGAGCAGTACTTC. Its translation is CASSQEPTGSYEQYF.